Following are 13 T cell receptor beta chains from one sample sequenced in a study of cytomegalovirus exposure and HLA in healthy donors. In the PCR, 60 Vbeta and 13 Jbeta primers were used. The protocol was immunoSEQ multiplex PCR, while the TCRdb copy is restricted to in-frame clones and leaves out a portion. The sample has roughly 200,000 clones, approximately 79% seen once; the top ten hold roughly 1.5%. The sequencing input was PBMCs. The receptors come from a girl aged 10 to 17 in good health and CMV-seropositive.

Only a few counts were recorded for this clone. V gene TRBV7-2 combines with J gene TRBJ2-3; TRBD1 aligns across 7 bases. Germline lookup yields CDR1 SGHTA and CDR2 FQGNSA. The CDR3 extends over 15 amino acids. Trimming removed 5 bases from V and 2 bases from J; junction bases left unmatched: 7. In DNA, the CDR3 is TGTGCCAGCAGCACCCTGGGACAGTACACAGATACGCAGTATTTT. Its translation: CASSTLGQYTDTQYF.

In nucleotides, the CDR3 is TGTGCCAGCAGCCTCCTGGGGGGAACCTACAATGAGCAGTTCTTC. Translating it yields CASSLLGGTYNEQFF. This rearrangement joins TRBV11-3 to TRBJ2-1, with D possibly TRBD2 on 6 matching bases. V dropped 5 bases and J dropped 2 bases, with 13 bases sitting between them. Germline values: CDR1 SGHNT, CDR2 YENEEA. The CDR3 extends over 15 amino acids. The full variable domain, rest sourced from reference TRBV11-3 and TRBJ2-1, is EAGVVQSPRYKIIEKKQPVAFWCNPISGHNTLYWYLQNLGQGPELLIRYENEEAVDDSQLPKDRFSAERLKGVDSTLKIQPAELGDSAVYLCASSLLGGTYNEQFFGPGTRLTVL.

In its sample, this clone was seen once. This chain joins TRBV30 and TRBJ1-4, with 8 positions matching TRBD1. The CDR3 runs 14 residues. CDR1 and CDR2 (germline): GTSNPN, SVGIG (reference sequence). V dropped 1 base and J dropped 10; count of bases not matched to a gene: 8. The CDR3 sequence is CAWSEGTGQGKLFF. CDR3 nucleotide sequence: TGTGCCTGGAGTGAGGGGACAGGCCAGGGAAAACTGTTTTTT. The full variable domain, in which reference TRBV30 and TRBJ1-4 provide the parts outside the CDR3, is SQTIHQWPATLVQPVGSPLSLECTVEGTSNPNLYWYRQAAGRGLQLLFYSVGIGQISSEVPQNLSASRPQDRQFILSSKKLLLSDSGFYLCAWSEGTGQGKLFFGSGTQLSVL.

In its sample, this clone was seen once. The CDR3 protein is CASRETTGNTEAFF. In DNA form, the CDR3 reads TGTGCCAGCAGGGAAACTACAGGGAACACTGAAGCTTTCTTT. The chain joins TRBV2 to TRBJ1-1, with D possibly matching TRBD1 (5 bases). Trimming took off 6 bases at V and 1 base at J, with 12 bases between the two ends. There are 14 residues in the CDR3. Germline V gene sequence: CDR1 SNHLY, CDR2 FYNNEI.

The genes are TRBV2 and TRBJ1-3; D is unresolved. Trimming took off 7 bases at V and 3 bases at J, with 13 bases between the two ends. The germline V gene encodes CDR1 SNHLY and CDR2 FYNNEI. This CDR3 has 14 amino acids. Here the CDR3 reads CASTGDLLGNTIYF. The CDR3 nucleotides are TGTGCCAGCACCGGAGATCTACTTGGAAACACCATATATTTT.

This chain connects TRBV2 to TRBJ1-4; TRBD1 aligns across 9 bases. The germline gives CDR1 SNHLY, CDR2 FYNNEI. CDR3 length equals 15 residues. V dropped 5 bases and J dropped 5; count of bases not matched to a gene: 6. CDR3 nucleotides: TGTGCCAGCAGTCAAACCGGGACAGGGAATGAAAAACTGTTTTTT. This encodes CASSQTGTGNEKLFF.

V is TRBV4-3 and J is TRBJ2-5, with 8 bases identical to TRBD1. The J call may be incorrect, as the DNA end agrees better with TRBJ2-7. Germline loops: CDR1 LGHNA, CDR2 YSLEER. This CDR3 has 16 residues. CDR3: CASSRFRATGVVEQYF. The DNA for the CDR3 is TGCGCCAGCAGCCGCTTTAGGGCGACAGGGGTCGTCGAGCAGTACTTC.

This clone turned up a few times. This chain connects TRBV4-3 to TRBJ1-3, with D unresolved. The CDR3 is 13 residues long. The V gene's germline CDR1 is LGHNA and CDR2 YSLEER. V lost 6 bases to trimming and J lost 0 bases, with 6 bases between them. The CDR3 coding sequence is TGCGCCAGCAGTAGTAACTCTGGAAACACCATATATTTT. Protein product: CASSSNSGNTIYF.

This chain links TRBV12-5 with TRBJ1-2; the D gene is possibly TRBD1 (6 bases). From germline, CDR1 is LGHNT and CDR2 FRNRAP. Deletions cut 5 bases from V and 5 bases from J, with 12 bases between. The CDR3 loop spans 13 amino acids. In DNA, the CDR3 is TGTGCTAGTGGTCCAGGGGTTCGGTATGGCTACACCTTC. It translates to CASGPGVRYGYTF.

The V gene is TRBV7-2, the J gene TRBJ2-3; 11 bases fit TRBD2. V trimming: 5 bases; J trimming: 4 bases; junction bases outside the gene matches: 2. This CDR3 is built from 14 residues. The V gene's germline CDR1 is SGHTA and CDR2 FQGNSA. The CDR3 DNA follows: TGTGCCAGCAGCCAGACTAGCGGGGCAGATACGCAGTATTTT. Protein sequence: CASSQTSGADTQYF.

V and J are TRBV29-1 and TRBJ2-7; 10 bases align to TRBD1. The CDR3 has 14 amino acids. Per germline, CDR1 SQVTM and CDR2 ANQGSEA. V lost 6 bases and J lost 3; bases outside the gene matches: 8. The CDR3 sequence is CSVAGQGGDYEQYF. The CDR3 DNA is TGCAGCGTAGCCGGACAGGGGGGGGACTACGAGCAGTACTTC.

The chain uses TRBV29-1 and TRBJ2-3, with D perhaps matching TRBD2 (5 bases). The germline CDR1 and CDR2 sequences are SQVTM and ANQGSEA. The CDR3 has 14 residues. V was cut by 6 bases and J by 4 bases, with 17 bases left in between. The CDR3 nucleotides are TGCAGCGTCGCGGAGGTTTTGCTGGCAGATACGCAGTATTTT. Translation: CSVAEVLLADTQYF.

This clone has a handful of counts. The chain carries TRBV9 and TRBJ1-5, with D unclear. V lost 4 bases, J lost 6 bases, and 14 bases lay in between. CDR1 SGDLS and CDR2 YYNGEE come from the germline V gene. CDR3 length equals 14 residues. The CDR3: CASSYKREIQPQHF. CDR3 nucleotides: TGTGCCAGCAGCTATAAAAGAGAAATTCAGCCCCAGCATTTT.